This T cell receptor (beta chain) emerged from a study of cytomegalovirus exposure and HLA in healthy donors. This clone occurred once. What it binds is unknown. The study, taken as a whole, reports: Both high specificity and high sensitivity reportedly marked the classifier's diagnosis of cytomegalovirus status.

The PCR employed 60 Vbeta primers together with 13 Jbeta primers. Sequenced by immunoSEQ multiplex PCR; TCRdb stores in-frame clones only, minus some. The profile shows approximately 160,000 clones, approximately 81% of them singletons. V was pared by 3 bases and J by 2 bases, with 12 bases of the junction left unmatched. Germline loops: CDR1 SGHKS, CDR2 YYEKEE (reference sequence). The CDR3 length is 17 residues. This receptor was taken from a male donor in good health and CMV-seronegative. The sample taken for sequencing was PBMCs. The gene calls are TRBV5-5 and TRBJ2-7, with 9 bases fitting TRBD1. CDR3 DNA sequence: TGTGCCAGCAGCTCTCCCGGGACAGGGAACGGGGCCTACGAGCAGTACTTC. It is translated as CASSSPGTGNGAYEQYF.